One and the same sample provided the 10 T cell receptor beta chains below, sequenced in a study of cytomegalovirus exposure and HLA in healthy donors. Use of 60 Vbeta and 13 Jbeta primers characterized the PCR. TCRdb's copy holds only in-frame clones and misses some; the assay was immunoSEQ multiplex PCR. The sample consists of under 200,000 clones, roughly 78% of them appearing once. The specimen was PBMCs. The source is a middle-aged woman in good health and CMV-seronegative.

This chain uses TRBV10-2 with TRBJ2-7; 12 bases map to TRBD2. V shed 0 bases, J shed 6 bases, and the junction held 6 bases outside the gene matches. The germline CDR1 and CDR2 sequences are WSHSY and SAAADI. This CDR3 has 16 residues. CDR3: CASSESRLAGVIEQYF. For the CDR3, the DNA is TGCGCCAGCAGTGAGTCGAGACTAGCGGGAGTGATCGAGCAGTACTTC.

The chain has TRBV19 and TRBJ1-2, with D hard to call. The CDR3 extends over 12 amino acids. Per germline, CDR1 LNHDA and CDR2 SQIVND (reference sequence). Between the trimmed V and J ends, which lost 3 bases and 2 bases, there was a span of 4 bases. The CDR3 DNA is TGTGCCAGTAGTATCAGAAACTATGGCTACACCTTC. Amino acids: CASSIRNYGYTF.

This clone was recorded a few times. V usage is TRBV5-4 and J usage is TRBJ2-5; TRBD2 matches 8 bases. Germline lookup yields CDR1 SGHNT and CDR2 YYREEE (reference sequence). CDR3 size: 16 residues. V shed 0 bases, J shed 5 bases, and the junction held 9 bases outside the gene matches. For the CDR3, the DNA is TGTGCCAGCAGCTTGGTTACGGGGGGGCCCGGGGAGACCCAGTACTTC. Protein sequence: CASSLVTGGPGETQYF.

This clone was counted a single time. The chain uses TRBV4-2 and TRBJ2-7, with D possibly TRBD1 on 6 matching bases. Germline V CDR1 and CDR2: LGHNA, YNFKEQ. CDR3 length: 17 amino acids. The V gene lost 0 bases and the J gene lost 2 bases, with 17 bases spanning the gap. The CDR3 protein is CASSQDLQDRITYEQYF. CDR3 bases: TGTGCCAGCAGCCAAGATTTACAGGACAGAATAACCTACGAGCAGTACTTC.

This clone has more than one count but fewer than ten. V usage is TRBV9 and J usage is TRBJ2-1; no clear D gene. Germline CDR1 SGDLS, CDR2 YYNGEE. With 6 bases removed from V and 2 bases from J, the gap between germline ends came to 12 bases. The CDR3 is 14 amino acids. The CDR3 bases are TGTGCCAGCACACTCGGCGGCGCCTACAATGAGCAGTTCTTC. This sequence encodes CASTLGGAYNEQFF.

The V call is TRBV18, the J call TRBJ2-7; D perhaps matches TRBD1 (6 bases). Germline CDR1 reads KGHSH; CDR2 reads LQKENI. Trimming shortened V by 5 bases and J by 4 bases, and 18 bases separated the two germline ends. The length of the CDR3 is 15 residues. The CDR3: CASSSGQTPSYEQYF. The DNA for the CDR3 is TGTGCCAGCTCATCTGGACAGACCCCCTCTTACGAGCAGTACTTC.

The chain carries TRBV15 and TRBJ2-7; tentative D call: TRBD1 (5 bases). The ends were cut back, 5 bases at V and 4 bases at J, with 9 bases in the middle. The germline V gene encodes CDR1 LNHNV and CDR2 YYDKDF (reference sequence). The CDR3 totals 12 residues. The CDR3 loop is CATSVQGYEQYF. The CDR3 coding sequence is TGTGCCACCAGCGTCCAGGGTTACGAGCAGTACTTC. Full variable domain (missing parts from reference TRBV15 and TRBJ2-7): DAMVIQNPRYQVTQFGKPVTLSCSQTLNHNVMYWYQQKSSQAPKLLFHYYDKDFNNEADTPDNFQSRRPNTSFCFLDIRSPGLGDTAMYLCATSVQGYEQYFGPGTRLTVT.

This clone was observed a handful of times. This chain connects TRBV2 to TRBJ1-1; D might be TRBD1 (5 bases). This CDR3 is built from 15 residues. The V end was cut by 8 bases, the J end by 6 bases, with 22 bases between. The germline CDR1 and CDR2 sequences are SNHLY and FYNNEI. CDR3 sequence: CASPDSKASVAEAFF. Written as DNA, the CDR3 is TGTGCCAGCCCTGACAGTAAGGCATCGGTGGCTGAAGCTTTCTTT.

This chain connects TRBV7-9 to TRBJ2-3; 9 bases are shared with TRBD2. The CDR3 has 15 amino acids. The V and J ends lost 4 bases and 5 bases, in that order; junction bases with no gene match: 7. Germline-derived CDR1 and CDR2 are SEHNR and FQNEAQ (reference sequence). CDR3 DNA sequence: TGTGCCAGCAGCTCCCAGCGGGAGGATGGAGATACGCAGTATTTT. It is translated as CASSSQREDGDTQYF.

The chain employs TRBV19 and TRBJ2-3; 7 bases are a match to TRBD2. The CDR3 has 15 amino acids. From germline, CDR1 is LNHDA and CDR2 SQIVND (reference sequence). J lost 2 bases, V lost 7 bases, and 9 bases had no gene match. CDR3 sequence: CASTPSGASTDTQYF. The CDR3 DNA sequence: TGTGCCAGTACCCCAAGCGGGGCGTCCACAGATACGCAGTATTTT.